The next 12 T cell receptor beta chains were all read from a single sample in a study of shared clonotypes between healthy human individuals. Some clones are missing from TCRdb's copy, which holds only in-frame ones; the method was immunoSEQ multiplex PCR. Seen here are about 470,000 clones, 79% observed once, and the top ten hold roughly 13%. The source material was PBMCs. Receptors originate from a woman between 40 and 50 years old in good health. Some clones in this sample may be carry-over from other donors' samples.

For this clone: This sample includes further DNA sequences coding for the same CDR3. The rearrangement uses TRBV6-1 and TRBJ2-3; D is tentatively TRBD1 or TRBD2 (6 bases each). The CDR3 runs to 14 residues. The germline gives CDR1 MNHNS, CDR2 SASEGT. V gave up 0 bases and J gave up 4 bases, with 8 bases separating them. The DNA for the CDR3 is TGTGCCAGCAGTGAAGCGGGGGGCGCAGATACGCAGTATTTT. Its translation: CASSEAGGADTQYF.

The V and J genes are TRBV29-1 and TRBJ2-3; D is undetermined. V lost 6 bases, J lost 2 bases, and 12 bases lay in between. The CDR3 consists of 13 residues. The V gene's germline CDR1 is SQVTM and CDR2 ANQGSEA. Here the CDR3 DNA reads TGCAGCGTCCGGACCCGCGCCACAGATACGCAGTATTTT. Residues: CSVRTRATDTQYF.

The chain recombines TRBV5-4 with TRBJ2-7; D is undetermined. V was clipped by 0 bases and J by 3 bases, with 10 bases between them. The CDR3 extends over 14 amino acids. Germline V lookup: CDR1 SGHNT, CDR2 YYREEE (reference sequence). The CDR3 DNA reads as TGTGCCAGCAGCTTGGGGCAGTATAACTACGAGCAGTACTTC. Translation: CASSLGQYNYEQYF.

This clone was seen only once. The rearrangement joins TRBV21-1 to TRBJ2-5; no check of the table's D call, TRBD2, against the DNA was made. TRBV21-1 is listed as a pseudogene. The CDR3 loop spans 16 amino acids. In DNA, the CDR3 is TGTGCCAGCAGCAACGTGGGGCGGGAGTGTTGGGAGACCCAGTACTTC. Protein product: CASSNVGRECWETQYF.

The chain couples TRBV11-2 to TRBJ2-7; 9 positions match TRBD1. Germline trimming cut 2 bases from V and 6 bases from J; bases unmatched to any gene: 11. The germline CDR1 and CDR2 sequences are SGHAT and FQNNGV. This CDR3 region has 16 residues. CDR3 bases: TGTGCCAGCAGCTTACGTACAGGGGGCGCATCCCCCGAGCAGTACTTC. It yields the protein CASSLRTGGASPEQYF. Variable domain in full (rest from reference TRBV11-2 and TRBJ2-7): EAGVAQSPRYKIIEKRQSVAFWCNPISGHATLYWYQQILGQGPKLLIQFQNNGVVDDSQLPKDRFSAERLKGVDSTLKIQPAKLEDSAVYLCASSLRTGGASPEQYFGPGTRLTVT.

The chain has TRBV6-5 and TRBJ2-3; D gene uncertain. Germline CDR1 is MNHEY and CDR2 is SVGAGI. The CDR3 has 13 amino acids. V was shortened by 2 bases and J by 2 bases, with 5 bases between the two germline ends. CDR3: CASSYSFTDTQYF. CDR3 in DNA: TGTGCCAGCAGTTACAGTTTCACAGATACGCAGTATTTT.

A few counts support this clone. The chain employs TRBV4-2 and TRBJ2-6; weak D call: TRBD1 (6 bases). The CDR3 has 15 residues. V was shortened by 4 bases and J by 0 bases, with 7 bases between the two germline ends. The germline V gene encodes CDR1 LGHNA and CDR2 YNFKEQ. DNA of the CDR3: TGTGCCAGCAGCCGACAGGTCTCTGGGGCCAACGTCCTGACTTTC. Translation gives CASSRQVSGANVLTF.

In regard to this clone: At one of its ends the junction is not consistent with the germline gene, which may arise from a read error. The rearrangement links TRBV5-1 to TRBJ1-3; D ambiguous. The CDR3 length is 8 residues. Per the germline V gene, CDR1 is SGHRS and CDR2 is YFSETQ. In DNA form, the CDR3 reads TGCGCCAGCAGCTTGTTCGATTTT. This codes for CASSLFDF. The variable domain in full, with the rest retrieved from reference TRBV5-1 and TRBJ1-3, is KAGVTQTPRYLIKTRGQQVTLSCSPISGHRSVSWYQQTPGQGLQFLFEYFSETQRNKGNFPGRFSGRQFSNSRSEMNVSTLELGDSALYLCASSLFDFGEGSWLTVV.

This sequence joins TRBV10-3 and TRBJ1-2; D is undetermined. CDR1 ENHRY and CDR2 SYGVKD come from the germline V gene. The CDR3 runs to 12 residues. Trimming cost V 4 bases and J 6 bases, with 9 bases left between them. The CDR3 DNA reads TGTGCCATCAGTGCTTACCTGGATGGCTACACCTTC. Translating gives CAISAYLDGYTF.

V and J are TRBV7-9 and TRBJ1-2; 11 bases align to TRBD1. Germline V lookup: CDR1 SEHNR, CDR2 FQNEAQ (reference sequence). This CDR3 has 15 residues. V lost 5 bases, J lost 8 bases, and 10 bases stayed unmatched. The CDR3 protein is CASSLDRDRGNGYTF. The DNA of the CDR3 is TGTGCCAGCAGCCTAGACCGGGACAGGGGGAACGGCTACACCTTC.

The V gene is TRBV7-2, the J gene TRBJ1-2; 9 nucleotides match TRBD1. The CDR3 is made up of 16 amino acids. V shed 1 base and J 4 bases; nucleotides not matched to a gene: 7. From germline, CDR1 is SGHTA and CDR2 FQGNSA. The CDR3 here is CASSLGGGQGIYGYTF. In DNA form, the CDR3 reads TGTGCCAGCAGCTTAGGGGGAGGACAGGGGATCTATGGCTACACCTTC.

V is TRBV19 and J is TRBJ1-2, with a tentative D call TRBD1 (6 bases). The CDR3 runs to 15 residues. V shed 6 bases and J shed 4 bases, with 18 bases lying between them. Per the germline V gene, CDR1 is LNHDA and CDR2 is SQIVND (reference sequence). The CDR3 region has the DNA TGTGCCAGTAGCGCTATAGGGGAGACAGGCTATGGCTACACCTTC. Residues: CASSAIGETGYGYTF. The full variable domain, completed using reference TRBV19 and TRBJ1-2, is DGGITQSPKYLFRKEGQNVTLSCEQNLNHDAMYWYRQDPGQGLRLIYYSQIVNDFQKGDIAEGYSVSREKKESFPLTVTSAQKNPTAFYLCASSAIGETGYGYTFGSGTRLTVV.